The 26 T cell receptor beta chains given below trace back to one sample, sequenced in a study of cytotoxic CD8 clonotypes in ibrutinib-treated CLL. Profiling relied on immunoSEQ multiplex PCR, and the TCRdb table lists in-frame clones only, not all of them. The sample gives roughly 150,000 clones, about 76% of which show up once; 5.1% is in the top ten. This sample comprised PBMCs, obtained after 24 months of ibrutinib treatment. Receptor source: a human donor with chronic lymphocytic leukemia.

CDR3 sequence (DNA): TGTGCCAGCAGCACCCGGACTAGCTTCTCCGAGCAGTACTTC. It codes for CASSTRTSFSEQYF. V usage is TRBV13 and J usage is TRBJ2-7, with TRBD2 matching over 8 bases. Germline assignment: CDR1 PRHDT and CDR2 FYEKMQ (reference sequence). The CDR3 has 14 residues. V was clipped by 5 bases and J by 6 bases; unmatched bases: 9.

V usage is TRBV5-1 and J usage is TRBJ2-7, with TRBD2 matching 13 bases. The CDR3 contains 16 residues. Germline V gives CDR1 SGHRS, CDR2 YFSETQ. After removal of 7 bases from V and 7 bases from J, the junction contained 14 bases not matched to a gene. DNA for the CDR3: TGCGCCAGCCGGGCCACCGGACTAGCGGGAGTTGGAGAGCAGTACTTC. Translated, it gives CASRATGLAGVGEQYF.

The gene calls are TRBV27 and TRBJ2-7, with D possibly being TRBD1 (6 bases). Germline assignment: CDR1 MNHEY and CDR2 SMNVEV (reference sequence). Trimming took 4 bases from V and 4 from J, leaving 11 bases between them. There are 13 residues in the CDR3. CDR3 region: CASSSPGHYEQYF. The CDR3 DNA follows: TGTGCCAGCAGTTCCCCGGGACATTACGAGCAGTACTTC.

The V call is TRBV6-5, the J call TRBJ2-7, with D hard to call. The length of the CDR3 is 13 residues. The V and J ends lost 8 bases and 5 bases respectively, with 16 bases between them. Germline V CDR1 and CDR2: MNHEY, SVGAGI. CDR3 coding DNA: TGTGCCAGCTCCCCCGGTCGGTCGCACGAGCAGTACTTC. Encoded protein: CASSPGRSHEQYF.

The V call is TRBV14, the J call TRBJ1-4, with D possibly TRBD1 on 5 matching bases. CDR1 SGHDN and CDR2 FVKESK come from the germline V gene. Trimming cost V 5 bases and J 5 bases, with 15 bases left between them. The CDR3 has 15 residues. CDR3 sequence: CASSVRQNTNEKLFF. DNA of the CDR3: TGTGCCAGCAGCGTCCGACAGAATACGAATGAAAAACTGTTTTTT. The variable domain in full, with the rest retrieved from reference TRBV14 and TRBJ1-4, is EAGVTQFPSHSVIEKGQTVTLRCDPISGHDNLYWYRRVMGKEIKFLLHFVKESKQDESGMPNNRFLAERTGGTYSTLKVQPAELEDSGVYFCASSVRQNTNEKLFFGSGTQLSVL.

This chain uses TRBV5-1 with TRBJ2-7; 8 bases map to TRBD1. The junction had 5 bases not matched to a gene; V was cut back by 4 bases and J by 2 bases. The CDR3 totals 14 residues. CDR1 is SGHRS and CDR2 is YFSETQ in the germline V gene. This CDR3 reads CASSEDRVPYEQYF. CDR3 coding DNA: TGCGCCAGCAGCGAGGACAGGGTTCCCTACGAGCAGTACTTC.

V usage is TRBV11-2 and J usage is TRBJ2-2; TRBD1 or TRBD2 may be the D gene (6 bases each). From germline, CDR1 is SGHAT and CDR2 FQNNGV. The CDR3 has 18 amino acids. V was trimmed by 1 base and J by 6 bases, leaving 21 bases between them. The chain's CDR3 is CASSLGWRRGRGAGELFF. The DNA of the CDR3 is TGTGCCAGCAGCTTAGGTTGGCGTCGGGGGCGCGGGGCCGGGGAGCTGTTTTTT.

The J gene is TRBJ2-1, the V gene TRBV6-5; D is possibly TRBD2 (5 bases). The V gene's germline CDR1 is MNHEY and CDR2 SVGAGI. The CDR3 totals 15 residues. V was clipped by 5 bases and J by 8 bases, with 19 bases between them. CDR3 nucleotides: TGTGCCAGCAGTCCCCCCCGTACCCCCGGGGATGAGCAGTTCTTC. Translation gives CASSPPRTPGDEQFF.

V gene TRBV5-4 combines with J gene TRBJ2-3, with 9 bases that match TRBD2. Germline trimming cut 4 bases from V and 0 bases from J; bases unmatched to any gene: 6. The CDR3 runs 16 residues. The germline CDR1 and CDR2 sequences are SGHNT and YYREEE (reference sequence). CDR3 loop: CASSPSLAGSTDTQYF. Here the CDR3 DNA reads TGTGCCAGCAGCCCATCGCTAGCGGGAAGCACAGATACGCAGTATTTT.

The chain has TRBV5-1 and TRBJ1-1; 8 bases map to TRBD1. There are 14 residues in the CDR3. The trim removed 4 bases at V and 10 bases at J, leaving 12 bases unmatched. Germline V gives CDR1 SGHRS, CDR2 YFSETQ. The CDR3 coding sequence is TGCGCCAGCAGCACGGGACAGGCGGGCCGCCGAGCTTTCTTT. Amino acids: CASSTGQAGRRAFF.

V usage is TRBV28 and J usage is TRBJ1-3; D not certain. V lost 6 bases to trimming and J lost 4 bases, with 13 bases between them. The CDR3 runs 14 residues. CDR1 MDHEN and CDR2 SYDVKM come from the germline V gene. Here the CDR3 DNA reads TGTGCCAGCAGACCCGGCGGTATAGGAAACACCATATATTTT. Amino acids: CASRPGGIGNTIYF.

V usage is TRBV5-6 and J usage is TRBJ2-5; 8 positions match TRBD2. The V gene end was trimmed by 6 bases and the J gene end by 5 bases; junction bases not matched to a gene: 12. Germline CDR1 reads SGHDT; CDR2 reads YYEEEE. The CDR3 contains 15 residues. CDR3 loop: CASTPAGGAGETQYF. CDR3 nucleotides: TGTGCCAGCACCCCCGCCGGGGGGGCAGGTGAGACCCAGTACTTC.

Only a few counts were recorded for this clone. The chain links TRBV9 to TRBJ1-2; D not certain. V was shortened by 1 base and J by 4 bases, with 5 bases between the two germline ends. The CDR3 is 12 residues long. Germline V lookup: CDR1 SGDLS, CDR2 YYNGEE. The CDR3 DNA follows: TGTGCCAGCAGCGTATCGGGCTATGGCTACACCTTC. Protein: CASSVSGYGYTF.

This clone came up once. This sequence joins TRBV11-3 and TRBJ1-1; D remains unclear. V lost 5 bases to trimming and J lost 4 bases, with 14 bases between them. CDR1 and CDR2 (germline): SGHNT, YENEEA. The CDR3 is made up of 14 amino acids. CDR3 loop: CASSRNSGSTEAFF. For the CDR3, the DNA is TGTGCCAGCAGCCGCAACAGTGGGTCCACTGAAGCTTTCTTT.

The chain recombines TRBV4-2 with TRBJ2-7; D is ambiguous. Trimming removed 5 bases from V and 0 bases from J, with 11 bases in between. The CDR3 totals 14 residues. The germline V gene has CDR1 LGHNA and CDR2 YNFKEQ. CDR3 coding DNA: TGTGCCAGCAGCTTGTACACCGGCTCCTACGAGCAGTACTTC. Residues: CASSLYTGSYEQYF.

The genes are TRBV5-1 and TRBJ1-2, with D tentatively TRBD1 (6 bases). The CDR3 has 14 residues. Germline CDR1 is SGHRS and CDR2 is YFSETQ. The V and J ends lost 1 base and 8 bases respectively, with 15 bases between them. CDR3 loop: CASSLWGGNSGYTF. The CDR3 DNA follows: TGCGCCAGCAGCTTGTGGGGGGGCAACAGCGGCTACACCTTC.

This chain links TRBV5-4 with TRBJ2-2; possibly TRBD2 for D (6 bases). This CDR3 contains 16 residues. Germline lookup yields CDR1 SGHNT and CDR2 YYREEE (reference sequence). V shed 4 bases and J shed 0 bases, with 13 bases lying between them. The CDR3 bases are TGTGCCAGCAGCACGCCTCAGCGGGCGAACACCGGGGAGCTGTTTTTT. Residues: CASSTPQRANTGELFF.

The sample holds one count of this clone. The chain's CDR3 is CASSPQGGSLANEKLFF. Here the CDR3 DNA reads TGTGCCAGCTCACCCCAGGGCGGCAGCCTAGCTAATGAAAAACTGTTTTTT. The chain uses TRBV18 and TRBJ1-4, with D tentatively TRBD1 (5 bases). The ends were cut back, 3 bases at V and 3 bases at J, with 17 bases in the middle. The CDR3 length is 17 residues. CDR1 is KGHSH and CDR2 is LQKENI in the germline V gene.

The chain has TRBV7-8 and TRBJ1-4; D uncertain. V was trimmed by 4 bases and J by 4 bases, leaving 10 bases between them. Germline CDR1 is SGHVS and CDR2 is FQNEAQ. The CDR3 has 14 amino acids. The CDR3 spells CASSSTGVNEKLFF. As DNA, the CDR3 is TGTGCCAGCAGCTCGACCGGGGTTAATGAAAAACTGTTTTTT. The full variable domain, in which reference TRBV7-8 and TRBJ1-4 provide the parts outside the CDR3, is GAGVSQSPRYKVAKRGQDVALRCDPISGHVSLFWYQQALGQGPEFLTYFQNEAQLDKSGLPSDRFFAERPEGSVSTLKIQRTQQEDSAVYLCASSSTGVNEKLFFGSGTQLSVL.

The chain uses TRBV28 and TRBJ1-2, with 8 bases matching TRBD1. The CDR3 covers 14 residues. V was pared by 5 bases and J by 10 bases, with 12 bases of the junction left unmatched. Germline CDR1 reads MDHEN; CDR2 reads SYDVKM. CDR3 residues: CASSGQGPLGAYTF. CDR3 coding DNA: TGTGCCAGCAGTGGACAGGGCCCCCTCGGAGCCTACACCTTC.

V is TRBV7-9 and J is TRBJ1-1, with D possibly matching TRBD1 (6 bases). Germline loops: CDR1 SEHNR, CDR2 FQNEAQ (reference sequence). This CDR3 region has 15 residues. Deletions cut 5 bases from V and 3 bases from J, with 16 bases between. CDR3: CASSPGGGADTEAFF. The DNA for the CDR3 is TGTGCCAGCAGCCCCGGTGGGGGGGCGGACACTGAAGCTTTCTTT.

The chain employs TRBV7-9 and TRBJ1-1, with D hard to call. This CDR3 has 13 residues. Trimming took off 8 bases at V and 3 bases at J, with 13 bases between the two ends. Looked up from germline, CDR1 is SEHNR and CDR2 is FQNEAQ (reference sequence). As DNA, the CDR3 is TGTGCCAGCGCCGTGGGCGCGTACACTGAAGCTTTCTTT. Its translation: CASAVGAYTEAFF. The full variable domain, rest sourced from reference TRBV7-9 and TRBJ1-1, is DTGVSQNPRHKITKRGQNVTFRCDPISEHNRLYWYRQTLGQGPEFLTYFQNEAQLEKSRLLSDRFSAERPKGSFSTLEIQRTEQGDSAMYLCASAVGAYTEAFFGQGTRLTVV.

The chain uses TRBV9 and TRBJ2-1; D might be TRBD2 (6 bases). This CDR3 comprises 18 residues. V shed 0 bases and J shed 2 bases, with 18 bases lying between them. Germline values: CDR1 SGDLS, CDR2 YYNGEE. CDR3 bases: TGTGCCAGCAGCGTAGCCACCCGGGGGAGGTATGCCTACAATGAGCAGTTCTTC. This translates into CASSVATRGRYAYNEQFF.

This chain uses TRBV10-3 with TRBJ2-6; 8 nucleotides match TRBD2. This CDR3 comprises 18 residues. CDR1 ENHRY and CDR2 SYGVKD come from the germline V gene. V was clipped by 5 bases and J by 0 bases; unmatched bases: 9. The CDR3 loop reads CAISPLRGLDSGANVLTF. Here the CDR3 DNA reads TGTGCCATCAGTCCGTTGAGGGGACTAGACTCTGGGGCCAACGTCCTGACTTTC.

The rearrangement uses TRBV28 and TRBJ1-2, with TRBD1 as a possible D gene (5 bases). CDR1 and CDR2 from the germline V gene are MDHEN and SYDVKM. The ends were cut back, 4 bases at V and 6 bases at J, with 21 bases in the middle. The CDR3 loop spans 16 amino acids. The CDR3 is CASSSPMGVGWDGYTF. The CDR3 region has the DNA TGTGCCAGCAGTTCCCCGATGGGGGTGGGATGGGATGGCTACACCTTC.

The CDR3 DNA follows: TGTGCCAGCAGGGGCCCGGGACAGGGGGTTGGCTACACCTTC. It codes for CASRGPGQGVGYTF. This chain joins TRBV28 and TRBJ1-2; the match to TRBD1 covers 11 bases. The CDR3 extends over 14 amino acids. Germline CDR1 reads MDHEN; CDR2 reads SYDVKM. V shed 6 bases, J shed 7 bases, and the junction held 7 bases outside the gene matches.